The present TCR beta chain was sequenced within a study of shared clonotypes between healthy human individuals. Study-level results: Estimated richness values were generally larger in naive subsets than in memory subsets.

Donors were healthy HIV-negative adults without recently reported acute infections or vaccinations. From germline, CDR1 is DFQATT and CDR2 SNEGSKA (reference sequence). V shed 7 bases and J shed 2 bases, with 8 bases lying between them. The CDR3 length is 11 residues. The assay was run at deep level. Clones were sequenced by immunoSEQ multiplex PCR, and TCRdb holds only the in-frame ones, with some missing. The sample shows 2 million to 3 million clones, approximately 94% of them seen only once. On this clone: What it recognizes is unknown.

This clonotype was obtained from a man aged 18 to 29 in good health. Some clones in this sample may be carry-over from other donors' samples. The rearrangement uses TRBV20-1 and TRBJ2-5; D not resolved. Material: naive CD4+ T cells from PBMCs. Subset in this sample: CD45RA+ positively selected. This CDR3 reads CSGLRQETQYF. DNA for the CDR3: TGCAGTGGACTGAGACAAGAGACCCAGTACTTC.